This TCR beta chain appears in the sequencing data of a study of CD8 T cell repertoires and HIV-1 epitope variants. Looking at the study overall: Tested: three Gag epitope families, Nef HW9 and YT9.

Per germline, CDR1 MDHEN and CDR2 SYDVKM. This CDR3 contains 14 residues. Deletions cut 5 bases from V and 0 bases from J, with 9 bases between. TCRdb keeps only in-frame clones here, not all; method: immunoSEQ multiplex PCR. The sample holds thousands of clones, 65% to 70% seen once. With respect to this clone: As yet, its antigen is unknown.

The receptor comes from a male donor with HIV. This rearrangement joins TRBV28 to TRBJ2-3; D is uncertain. The sample comprised cultured CD8+ T cells derived from PBMCs. The CDR3 region is CASSPVVSTDTQYF. The CDR3 nucleotides are TGTGCCAGCAGTCCGGTAGTAAGCACAGATACGCAGTATTTT.